This TCR beta chain was observed in a study of neoadjuvant anti-PD-1 for oral cavity cancer. Germline V gene lookup returns CDR1 SGHRS and CDR2 YFSETQ. J gave up 2 bases and V 4 bases, and 5 bases lay outside the gene matches. The CDR3 contains 16 residues. Assay: immunoSEQ multiplex PCR; the TCRdb copy retains only in-frame clones and omits some. The sample includes roughly 14,000 clones, about 63% seen only once; the top ten take roughly 2.4%. This chain joins TRBV5-1 and TRBJ2-2, with 10 bases identical to TRBD1. Material: PBMCs, obtained before nivolumab (anti-PD-1) treatment. The TCR sequence derives from a person between 35 and 79 years old with oral cavity squamous cell carcinoma. DNA for the CDR3: TGCGCCAGCAGCCGGGGACAGGGGAAAAACACCGGGGAGCTGTTTTTT. It specifies CASSRGQGKNTGELFF.